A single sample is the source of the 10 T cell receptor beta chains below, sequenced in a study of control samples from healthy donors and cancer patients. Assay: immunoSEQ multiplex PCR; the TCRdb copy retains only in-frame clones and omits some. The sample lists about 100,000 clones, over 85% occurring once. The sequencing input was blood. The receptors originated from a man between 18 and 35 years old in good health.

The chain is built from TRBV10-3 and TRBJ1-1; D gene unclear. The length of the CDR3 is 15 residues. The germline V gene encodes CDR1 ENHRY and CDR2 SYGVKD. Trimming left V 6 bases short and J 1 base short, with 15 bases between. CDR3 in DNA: TGTGCCATCAGCCCCTCGTGGAAGTCGAACACTGAAGCTTTCTTT. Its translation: CAISPSWKSNTEAFF.

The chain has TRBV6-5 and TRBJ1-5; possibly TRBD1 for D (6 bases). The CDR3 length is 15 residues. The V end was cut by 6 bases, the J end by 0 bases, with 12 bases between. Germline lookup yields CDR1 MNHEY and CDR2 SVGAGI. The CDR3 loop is CASSVNRDSNQPQHF. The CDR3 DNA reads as TGTGCCAGCAGCGTAAACAGGGATAGCAATCAGCCCCAGCATTTT.

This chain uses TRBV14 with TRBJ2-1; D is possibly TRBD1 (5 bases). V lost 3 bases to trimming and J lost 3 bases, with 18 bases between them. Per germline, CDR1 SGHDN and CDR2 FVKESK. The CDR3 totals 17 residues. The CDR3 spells CASSQSASGPLYNEQFF. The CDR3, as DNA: TGTGCCAGCAGCCAGTCTGCTTCAGGGCCCCTCTACAATGAGCAGTTCTTC. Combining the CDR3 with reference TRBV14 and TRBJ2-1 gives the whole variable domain EAGVTQFPSHSVIEKGQTVTLRCDPISGHDNLYWYRRVMGKEIKFLLHFVKESKQDESGMPNNRFLAERTGGTYSTLKVQPAELEDSGVYFCASSQSASGPLYNEQFFGPGTRLTVL.

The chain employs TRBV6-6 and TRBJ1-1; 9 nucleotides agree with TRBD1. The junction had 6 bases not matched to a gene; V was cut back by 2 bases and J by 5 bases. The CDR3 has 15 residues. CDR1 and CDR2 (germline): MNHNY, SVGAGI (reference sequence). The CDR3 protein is CASSYPDRGSTEAFF. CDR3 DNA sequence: TGTGCCAGCAGTTACCCCGACAGGGGGTCGACTGAAGCTTTCTTT.

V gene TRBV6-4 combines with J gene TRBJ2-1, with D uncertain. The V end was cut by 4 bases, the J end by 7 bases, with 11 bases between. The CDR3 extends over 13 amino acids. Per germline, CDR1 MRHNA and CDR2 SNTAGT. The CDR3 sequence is CASSGHTTNEQFF. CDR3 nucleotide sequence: TGTGCCAGCAGTGGCCATACGACAAATGAGCAGTTCTTC.

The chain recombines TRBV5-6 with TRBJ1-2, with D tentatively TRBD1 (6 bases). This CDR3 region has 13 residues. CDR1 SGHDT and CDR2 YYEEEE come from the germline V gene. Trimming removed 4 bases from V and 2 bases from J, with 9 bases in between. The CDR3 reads CASSTTGNYGYTF. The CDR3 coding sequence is TGTGCCAGCAGCACGACAGGAAACTATGGCTACACCTTC.

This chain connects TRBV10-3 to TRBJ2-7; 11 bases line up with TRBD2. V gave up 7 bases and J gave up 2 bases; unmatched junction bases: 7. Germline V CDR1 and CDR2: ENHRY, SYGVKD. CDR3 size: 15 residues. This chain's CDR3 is CAIKHPSGRTYEQYF. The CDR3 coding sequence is TGTGCCATCAAGCATCCTAGCGGGAGGACCTACGAGCAGTACTTC.

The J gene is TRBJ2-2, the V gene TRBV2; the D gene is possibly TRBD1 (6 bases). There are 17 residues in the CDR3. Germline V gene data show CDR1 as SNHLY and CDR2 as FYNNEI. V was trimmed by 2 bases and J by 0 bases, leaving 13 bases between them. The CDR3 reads CASSERFGTTNTGELFF. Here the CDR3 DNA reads TGTGCCAGCAGTGAACGATTCGGGACAACGAACACCGGGGAGCTGTTTTTT. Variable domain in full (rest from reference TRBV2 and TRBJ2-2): EPEVTQTPSHQVTQMGQEVILRCVPISNHLYFYWYRQILGQKVEFLVSFYNNEISEKSEIFDDQFSVERPDGSNFTLKIRSTKLEDSAMYFCASSERFGTTNTGELFFGEGSRLTVL.

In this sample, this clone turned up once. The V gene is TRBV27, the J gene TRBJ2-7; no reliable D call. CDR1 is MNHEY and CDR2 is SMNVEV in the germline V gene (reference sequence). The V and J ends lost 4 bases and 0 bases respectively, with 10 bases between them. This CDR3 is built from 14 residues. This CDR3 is CASSSRGVSYEQYF. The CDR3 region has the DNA TGTGCCAGCAGTTCACGAGGAGTCTCCTACGAGCAGTACTTC.

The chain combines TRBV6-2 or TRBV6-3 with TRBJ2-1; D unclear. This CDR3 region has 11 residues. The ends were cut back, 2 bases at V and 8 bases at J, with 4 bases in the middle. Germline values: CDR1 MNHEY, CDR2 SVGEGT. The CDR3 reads CASSYPDEQFF. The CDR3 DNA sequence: TGTGCCAGCAGTTACCCCGATGAGCAGTTCTTC.